The following is a TCR beta chain sequence with its context. In the original workflow: From reference gene primer amplification, estimates of nucleated cell counts were derived. Only in-frame clones appear in the TCRdb table, and some are missing; sequencing was by immunoSEQ multiplex PCR. That table is the source of V, J and clone size, and D and trimming were worked out from the DNA. The table shows 35,000 to 45,000 clones, with over 75% occurring only once. The CDR3 totals 16 residues. CDR1 SNHLY and CDR2 FYNNEI come from the germline V gene. J gave up 3 bases and V 2 bases, and 7 bases lay outside the gene matches. The data were taken from a study of blood T cell repertoires in COVID-19. As for the study in general: Specimens from acute and convalescent COVID-19 originated in the United States, Italy and Spain. PBMCs, B-cell-depleted T cells, or T cells provided the cDNA or gDNA that made up the material.

The J gene is TRBJ2-3, the V gene TRBV2, with 8 bases matching TRBD2. Sequencing used peripheral blood. This TCR derives from a human donor in a cohort sampled during active COVID-19. CDR3 DNA: TGTGCCAGCAGTGAATGGGACGGGGGGGCAACAGATACGCAGTATTTT. It specifies CASSEWDGGATDTQYF.